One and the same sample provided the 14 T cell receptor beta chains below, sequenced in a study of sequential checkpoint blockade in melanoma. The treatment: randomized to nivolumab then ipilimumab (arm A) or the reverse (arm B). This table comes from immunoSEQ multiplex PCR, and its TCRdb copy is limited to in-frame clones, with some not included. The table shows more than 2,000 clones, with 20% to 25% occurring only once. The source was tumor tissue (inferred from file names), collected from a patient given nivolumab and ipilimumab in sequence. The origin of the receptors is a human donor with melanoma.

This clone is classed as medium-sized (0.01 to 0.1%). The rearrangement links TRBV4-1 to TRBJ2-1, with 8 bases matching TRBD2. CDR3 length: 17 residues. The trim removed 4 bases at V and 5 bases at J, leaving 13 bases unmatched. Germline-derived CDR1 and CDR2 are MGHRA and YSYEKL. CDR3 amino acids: CASSPLPGLGVDNEQFF. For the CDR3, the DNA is TGCGCCAGCAGCCCTCTCCCGGGACTAGGGGTCGACAATGAGCAGTTCTTC.

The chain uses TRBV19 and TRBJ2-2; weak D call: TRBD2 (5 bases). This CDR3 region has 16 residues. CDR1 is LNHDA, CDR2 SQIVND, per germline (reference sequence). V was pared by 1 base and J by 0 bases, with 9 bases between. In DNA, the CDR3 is TGTGCCAGTAGTATAGGGTTAGCGCCGAACACCGGGGAGCTGTTTTTT. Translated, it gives CASSIGLAPNTGELFF.

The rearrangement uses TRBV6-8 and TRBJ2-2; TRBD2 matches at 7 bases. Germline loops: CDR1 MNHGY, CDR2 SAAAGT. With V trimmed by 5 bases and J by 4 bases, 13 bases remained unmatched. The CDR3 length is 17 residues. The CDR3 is CASSDGLAGVFTGELFF. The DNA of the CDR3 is TGTGCCAGCAGTGACGGTTTGGCGGGAGTGTTCACCGGGGAGCTGTTTTTT.

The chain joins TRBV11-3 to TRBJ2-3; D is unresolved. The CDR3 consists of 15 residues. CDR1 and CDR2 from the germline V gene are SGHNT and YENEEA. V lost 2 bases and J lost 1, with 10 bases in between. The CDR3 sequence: CASSLTMVGTDTQYF. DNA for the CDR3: TGTGCCAGCAGCTTAACTATGGTCGGCACAGATACGCAGTATTTT.

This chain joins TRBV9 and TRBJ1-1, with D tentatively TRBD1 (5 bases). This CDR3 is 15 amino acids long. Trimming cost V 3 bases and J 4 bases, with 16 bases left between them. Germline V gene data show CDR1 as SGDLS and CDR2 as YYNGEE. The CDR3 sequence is CASSARSRGPTEAFF. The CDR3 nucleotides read TGTGCCAGCAGCGCCCGATCTAGGGGACCCACTGAAGCTTTCTTT.

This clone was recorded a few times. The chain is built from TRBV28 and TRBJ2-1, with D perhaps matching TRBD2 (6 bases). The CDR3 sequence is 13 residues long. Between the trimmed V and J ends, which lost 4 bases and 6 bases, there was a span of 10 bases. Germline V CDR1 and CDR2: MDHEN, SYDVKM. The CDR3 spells CASSSGGSNEQFF. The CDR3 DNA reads TGTGCCAGCAGTTCTGGAGGGAGCAATGAGCAGTTCTTC.

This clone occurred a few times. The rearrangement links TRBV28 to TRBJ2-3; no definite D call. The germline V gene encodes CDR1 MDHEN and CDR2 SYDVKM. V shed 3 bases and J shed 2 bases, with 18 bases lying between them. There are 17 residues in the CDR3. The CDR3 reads CASSFNFVVGLTDTQYF. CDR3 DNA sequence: TGTGCCAGCAGTTTTAACTTTGTCGTCGGGCTCACAGATACGCAGTATTTT.

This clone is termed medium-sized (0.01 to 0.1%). The CDR3 spells CASSLRGREGEQYF. The CDR3 DNA is TGTGCCAGCAGCCTAAGGGGCAGGGAAGGCGAGCAGTACTTC. The chain joins TRBV9 to TRBJ2-7; possible D gene TRBD1, 5 bases. V lost 4 bases to trimming and J lost 6 bases, with 17 bases between them. The germline gives CDR1 SGDLS, CDR2 YYNGEE. The CDR3 is 14 residues long.

As DNA, the CDR3 is TGTGCCAGCAGCCAAACCCCCCCGTTTTATGGAGCGGGAGGGCCGAAGACCCAGTACTTC. Residues: CASSQTPPFYGAGGPKTQYF. The rearrangement uses TRBV14 and TRBJ2-5; 10 positions match TRBD2. The CDR3 totals 20 residues. The germline gives CDR1 SGHDN, CDR2 FVKESK. The J segment lost 6 bases and the V segment lost 2 bases, leaving 21 bases of the junction unmatched.

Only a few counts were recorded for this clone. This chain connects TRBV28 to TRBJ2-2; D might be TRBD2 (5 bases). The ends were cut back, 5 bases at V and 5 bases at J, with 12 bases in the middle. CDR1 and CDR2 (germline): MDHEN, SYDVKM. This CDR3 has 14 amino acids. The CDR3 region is CASSRTHATGELFF. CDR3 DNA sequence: TGTGCCAGCAGTCGGACTCACGCGACCGGGGAGCTGTTTTTT.

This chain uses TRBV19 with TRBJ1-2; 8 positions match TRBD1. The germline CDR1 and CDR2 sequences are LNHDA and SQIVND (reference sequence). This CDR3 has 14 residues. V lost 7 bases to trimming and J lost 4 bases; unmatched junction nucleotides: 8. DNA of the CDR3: TGTGCCAGTACCACGCGGCAGGGGGCCTATGGCTACACCTTC. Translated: CASTTRQGAYGYTF.

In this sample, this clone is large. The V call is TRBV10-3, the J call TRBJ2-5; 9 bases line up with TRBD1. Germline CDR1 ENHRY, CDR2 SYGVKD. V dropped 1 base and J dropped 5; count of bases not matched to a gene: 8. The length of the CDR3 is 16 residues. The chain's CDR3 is CAISEFRQGVGETQYF. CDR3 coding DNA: TGTGCCATCAGTGAGTTTAGACAGGGGGTCGGTGAGACCCAGTACTTC.

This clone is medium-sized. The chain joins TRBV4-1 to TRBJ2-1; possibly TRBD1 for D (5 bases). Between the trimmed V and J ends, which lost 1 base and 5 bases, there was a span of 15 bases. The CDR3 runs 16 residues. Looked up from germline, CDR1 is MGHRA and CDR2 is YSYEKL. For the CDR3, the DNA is TGCGCCAGCAGCCAAGGATCAAGCCGGACAAACAATGAGCAGTTCTTC. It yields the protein CASSQGSSRTNNEQFF.

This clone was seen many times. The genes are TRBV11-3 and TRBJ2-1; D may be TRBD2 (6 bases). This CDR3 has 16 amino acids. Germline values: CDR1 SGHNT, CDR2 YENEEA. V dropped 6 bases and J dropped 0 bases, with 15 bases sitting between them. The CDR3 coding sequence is TGTGCCAGCAGTGAAAGCGGGTCTAGCTCCTACAATGAGCAGTTCTTC. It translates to CASSESGSSSYNEQFF.